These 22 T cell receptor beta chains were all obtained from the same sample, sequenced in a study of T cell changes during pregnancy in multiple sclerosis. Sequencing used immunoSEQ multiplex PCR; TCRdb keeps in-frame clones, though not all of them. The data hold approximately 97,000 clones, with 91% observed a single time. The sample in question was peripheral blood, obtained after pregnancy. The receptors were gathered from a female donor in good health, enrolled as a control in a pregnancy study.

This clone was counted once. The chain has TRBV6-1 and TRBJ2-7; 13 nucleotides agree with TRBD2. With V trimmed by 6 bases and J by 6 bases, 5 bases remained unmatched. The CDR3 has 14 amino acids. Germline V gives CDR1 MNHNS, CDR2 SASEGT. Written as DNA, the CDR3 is TGTGCCAGCAGCAGACTAGCGGGGGGCCTCGAGCAGTACTTC. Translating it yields CASSRLAGGLEQYF.

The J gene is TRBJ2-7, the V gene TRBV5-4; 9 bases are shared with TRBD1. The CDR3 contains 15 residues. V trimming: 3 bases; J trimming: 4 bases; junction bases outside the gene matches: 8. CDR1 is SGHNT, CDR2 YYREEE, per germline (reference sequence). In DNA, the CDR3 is TGTGCCAGCAGCTCGGTAGACAGGGGGATATACGAGCAGTACTTC. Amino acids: CASSSVDRGIYEQYF.

CDR3 nucleotides: TGTGCCAGCAGCCGAGTGCCGGGACTAGCGGTAGGAGATACGCAGTATTTT. Amino acid sequence: CASSRVPGLAVGDTQYF. The V gene is TRBV7-2, the J gene TRBJ2-3; 11 bases fit TRBD2. Germline V gene data show CDR1 as SGHTA and CDR2 as FQGNSA. The CDR3 sequence is 17 residues long. With 5 bases clipped from V and 5 bases from J, the junction kept 12 bases outside the gene matches.

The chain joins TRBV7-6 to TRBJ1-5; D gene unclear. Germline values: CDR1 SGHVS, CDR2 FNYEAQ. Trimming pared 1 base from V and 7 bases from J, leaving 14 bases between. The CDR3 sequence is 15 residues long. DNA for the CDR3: TGTGCCAGCAGCTTAGGGGTGGAAAGCGGGCAGCCCCAGCATTTT. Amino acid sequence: CASSLGVESGQPQHF.

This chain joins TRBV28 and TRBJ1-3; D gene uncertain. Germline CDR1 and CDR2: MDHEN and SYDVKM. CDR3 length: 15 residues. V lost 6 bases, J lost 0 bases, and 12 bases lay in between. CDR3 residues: CASSSQVRSGNTIYF. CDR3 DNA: TGTGCCAGCAGCTCCCAGGTGCGCTCTGGAAACACCATATATTTT. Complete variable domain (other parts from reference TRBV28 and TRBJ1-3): DVKVTQSSRYLVKRTGEKVFLECVQDMDHENMFWYRQDPGLGLRLIYFSYDVKMKEKGDIPEGYSVSREKKERFSLILESASTNQTSMYLCASSSQVRSGNTIYFGEGSWLTVV.

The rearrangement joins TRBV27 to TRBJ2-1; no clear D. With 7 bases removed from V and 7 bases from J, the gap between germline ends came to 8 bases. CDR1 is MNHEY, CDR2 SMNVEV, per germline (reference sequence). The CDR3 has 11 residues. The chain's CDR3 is CASTQQNEQFF. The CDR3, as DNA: TGTGCCAGCACTCAACAAAATGAGCAGTTCTTC.

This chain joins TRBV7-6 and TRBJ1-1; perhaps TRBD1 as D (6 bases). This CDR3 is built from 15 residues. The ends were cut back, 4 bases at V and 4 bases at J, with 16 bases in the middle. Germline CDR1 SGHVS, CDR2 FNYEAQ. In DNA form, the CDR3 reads TGTGCCAGCAGCTCTCCAGGGGTTATGGCCACTGAAGCTTTCTTT. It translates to CASSSPGVMATEAFF. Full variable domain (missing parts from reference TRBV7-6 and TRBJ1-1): GAGVSQSPRYKVTKRGQDVALRCDPISGHVSLYWYRQALGQGPEFLTYFNYEAQQDKSGLPNDRFSAERPEGSISTLTIQRTEQRDSAMYRCASSSPGVMATEAFFGQGTRLTVV.

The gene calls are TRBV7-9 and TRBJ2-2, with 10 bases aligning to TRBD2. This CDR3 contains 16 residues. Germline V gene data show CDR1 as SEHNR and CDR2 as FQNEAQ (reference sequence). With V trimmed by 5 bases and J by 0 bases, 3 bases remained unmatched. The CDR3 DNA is TGTGCCAGCAGCCCTGGACTAGCGGCGAACACCGGGGAGCTGTTTTTT. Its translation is CASSPGLAANTGELFF.

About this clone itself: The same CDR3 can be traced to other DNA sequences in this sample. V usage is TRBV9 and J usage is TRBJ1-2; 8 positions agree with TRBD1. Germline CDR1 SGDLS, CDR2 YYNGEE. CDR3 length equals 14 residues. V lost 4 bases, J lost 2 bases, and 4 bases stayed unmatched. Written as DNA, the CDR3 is TGTGCCAGCAGCCCCGGACAGGGAAACTATGGCTACACCTTC. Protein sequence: CASSPGQGNYGYTF.

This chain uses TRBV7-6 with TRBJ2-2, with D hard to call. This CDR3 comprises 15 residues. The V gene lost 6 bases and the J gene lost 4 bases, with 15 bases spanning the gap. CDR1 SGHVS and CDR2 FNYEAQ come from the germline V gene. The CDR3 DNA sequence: TGTGCCAGCAGTTCAGTTAGTACGGGCACCGGGGAGCTGTTTTTT. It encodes CASSSVSTGTGELFF.

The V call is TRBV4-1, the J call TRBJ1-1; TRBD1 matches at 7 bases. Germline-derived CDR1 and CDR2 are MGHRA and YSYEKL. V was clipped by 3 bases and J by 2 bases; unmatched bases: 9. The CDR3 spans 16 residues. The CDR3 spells CASSHPGTATNTEAFF. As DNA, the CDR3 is TGCGCCAGCAGCCATCCCGGGACAGCTACAAACACTGAAGCTTTCTTT.

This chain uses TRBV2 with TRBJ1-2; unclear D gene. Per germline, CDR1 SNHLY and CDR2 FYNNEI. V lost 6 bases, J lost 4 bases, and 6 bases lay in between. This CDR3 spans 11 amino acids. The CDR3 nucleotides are TGTGCCAGCAGGGTGAGCTATGGCTACACCTTC. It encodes CASRVSYGYTF.

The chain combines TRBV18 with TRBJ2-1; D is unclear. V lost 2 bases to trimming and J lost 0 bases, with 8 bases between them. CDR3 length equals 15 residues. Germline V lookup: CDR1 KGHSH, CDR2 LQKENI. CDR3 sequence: CASSPDTGSYNEQFF. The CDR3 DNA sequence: TGTGCCAGCTCACCAGACACCGGCTCCTACAATGAGCAGTTCTTC.

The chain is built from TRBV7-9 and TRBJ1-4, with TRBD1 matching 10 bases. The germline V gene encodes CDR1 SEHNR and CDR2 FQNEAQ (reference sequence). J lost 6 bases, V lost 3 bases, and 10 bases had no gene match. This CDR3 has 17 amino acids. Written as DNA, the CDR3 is TGTGCCAGCAGCTTTGGAGACAGGGGGCCAGGGTATGAAAAACTGTTTTTT. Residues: CASSFGDRGPGYEKLFF.

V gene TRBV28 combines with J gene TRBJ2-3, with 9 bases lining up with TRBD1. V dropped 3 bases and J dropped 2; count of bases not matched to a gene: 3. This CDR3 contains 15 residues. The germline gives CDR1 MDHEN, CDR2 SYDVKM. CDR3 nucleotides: TGTGCCAGCAGTTTCGGGACAGGGACCACAGATACGCAGTATTTT. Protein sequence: CASSFGTGTTDTQYF.

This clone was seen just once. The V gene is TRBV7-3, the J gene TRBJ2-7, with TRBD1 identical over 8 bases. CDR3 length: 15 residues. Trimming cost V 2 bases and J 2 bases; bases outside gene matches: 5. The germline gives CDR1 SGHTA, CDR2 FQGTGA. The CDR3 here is CASSLGRGPTYEQYF. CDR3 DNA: TGTGCCAGCAGCTTAGGCAGGGGGCCTACCTACGAGCAGTACTTC.

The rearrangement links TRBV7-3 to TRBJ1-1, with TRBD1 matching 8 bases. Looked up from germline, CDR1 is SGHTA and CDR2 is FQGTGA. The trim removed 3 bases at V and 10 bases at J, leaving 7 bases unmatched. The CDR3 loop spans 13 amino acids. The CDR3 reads CASSFGQGFAAFF. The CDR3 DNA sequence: TGTGCCAGCAGCTTCGGACAGGGCTTTGCAGCTTTCTTT.

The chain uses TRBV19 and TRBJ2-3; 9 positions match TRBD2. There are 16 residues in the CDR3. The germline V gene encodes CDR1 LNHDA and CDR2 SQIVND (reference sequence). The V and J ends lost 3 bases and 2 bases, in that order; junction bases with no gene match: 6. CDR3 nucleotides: TGTGCCAGTAGTATTAATGCGGGGGGGAACACAGATACGCAGTATTTT. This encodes CASSINAGGNTDTQYF.

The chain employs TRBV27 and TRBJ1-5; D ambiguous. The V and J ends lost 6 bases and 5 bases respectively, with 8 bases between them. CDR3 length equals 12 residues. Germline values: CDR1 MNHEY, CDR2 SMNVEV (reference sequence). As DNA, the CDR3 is TGTGCCAGCAGCCGACTCGATCAGCCCCAGCATTTT. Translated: CASSRLDQPQHF.

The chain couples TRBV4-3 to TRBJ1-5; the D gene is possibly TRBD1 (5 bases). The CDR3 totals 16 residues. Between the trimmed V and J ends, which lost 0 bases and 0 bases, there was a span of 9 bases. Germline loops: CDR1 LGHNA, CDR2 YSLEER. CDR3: CASSQDQGYSNQPQHF. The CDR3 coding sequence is TGCGCCAGCAGCCAAGATCAGGGATATAGCAATCAGCCCCAGCATTTT.

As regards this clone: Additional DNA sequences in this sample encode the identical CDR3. The CDR3 region is CASSLGLATDTQYF. CDR3 nucleotide sequence: TGTGCCAGCAGCCTAGGACTAGCGACAGATACGCAGTATTTT. The chain links TRBV7-2 to TRBJ2-3, with 9 bases that match TRBD2. CDR3 length: 14 residues. Trimming cost V 5 bases and J 3 bases; bases outside gene matches: 3. Germline V CDR1 and CDR2: SGHTA, FQGNSA.

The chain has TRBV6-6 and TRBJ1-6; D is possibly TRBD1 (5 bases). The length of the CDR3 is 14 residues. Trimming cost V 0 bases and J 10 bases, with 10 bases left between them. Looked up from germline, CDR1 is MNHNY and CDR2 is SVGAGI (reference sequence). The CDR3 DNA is TGTGCCAGCAGTTACTCGCCAGGGCGATCACCCCTCCACTTT. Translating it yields CASSYSPGRSPLHF.